What follows are 5 T cell receptor beta chains derived from one specimen sequenced in a study of T cells in Graves' hyperthyroidism and ophthalmopathy. Using RNA transcripts as the source, TCR beta CDR3 regions were amplified. HTBI primers were employed in a first-round RT-PCR of the TCR CDR3. TCRdb used MiXCR to reprocess the multiplex PCR reads, holding one entry per CDR3 protein. The table lists about 250,000 distinct CDR3 sequences, approximately 23% of them singletons. The sequenced material came from blood. The receptor set was obtained from a woman aged 40 to 50 with Graves' ophthalmopathy.

The chain combines TRBV29-1 with TRBJ1-1; 7 nucleotides agree with TRBD1. CDR3 size: 12 residues. V shed 4 bases, J shed 4 bases, and the junction held 3 bases outside the gene matches. Germline loops: CDR1 SQVTM, CDR2 ANQGSEA. CDR3 sequence reads: CSVGRGTTEAFF. In nucleotides, the CDR3 is TGCAGCGTTGGCAGGGGGACCACTGAAGCTTTCTTT.

This clonotype came up many times. The chain couples TRBV20-1 to TRBJ2-7; 7 bases fit TRBD1. This CDR3 region has 14 residues. V was clipped by 6 bases and J by 5 bases; unmatched bases: 13. Germline V gene lookup returns CDR1 DFQATT and CDR2 SNEGSKA (reference sequence). CDR3: CSAAQTGNVNEQYF. For the CDR3, the DNA is TGCAGTGCCGCCCAGACAGGGAATGTCAACGAGCAGTACTTC.

The sample holds many counts of this clonotype. The chain joins TRBV27 to TRBJ2-5; 8 bases align to TRBD2. With 0 bases clipped from V and 5 bases from J, the junction kept 5 bases outside the gene matches. The CDR3 contains 15 residues. Per the germline V gene, CDR1 is MNHEY and CDR2 is SMNVEV (reference sequence). Written as DNA, the CDR3 is TGTGCCAGCAGTTTATCGGGACTAGACTGGGAGACCCAGTACTTC. It is translated as CASSLSGLDWETQYF.

This clonotype was counted at least ten times. This sequence joins TRBV6-1 and TRBJ1-6; 7 bases align to TRBD1. With V trimmed by 4 bases and J by 9 bases, 6 bases remained unmatched. Germline V gene sequence: CDR1 MNHNS, CDR2 SASEGT. This CDR3 is built from 14 residues. The CDR3 coding sequence is TGTGCCAGCAGTGCCCGACAGGGCGTTTCACCCCTCCACTTT. It specifies CASSARQGVSPLHF.

This clonotype was seen ten or more times. The V and J genes are TRBV7-8 and TRBJ2-7; D gene uncertain. Trimming cost V 5 bases and J 2 bases, with 10 bases left between them. There are 13 residues in the CDR3. Germline V gene lookup returns CDR1 SGHVS and CDR2 FQNEAQ. The CDR3 coding sequence is TGTGCCAGCAGCGACGCTACAACCTACGAGCAGTACTTC. Translated, it gives CASSDATTYEQYF.